This passage covers 4 T cell receptor beta chains from one sample sequenced in a study of control samples from healthy donors and cancer patients. This table comes from immunoSEQ multiplex PCR, and its TCRdb copy is limited to in-frame clones, with some not included. Here the sample spans 150,000 to 200,000 clones, around 88% being singletons. Source material: blood. The receptors stem from a man between 18 and 29 years old in good health.

The chain links TRBV28 to TRBJ2-7; a possible D gene is TRBD1 (6 bases). Per the germline V gene, CDR1 is MDHEN and CDR2 is SYDVKM. The V end lost 6 bases, the J end lost 6 bases, and 12 bases lay between the germline ends. The CDR3 consists of 12 residues. As DNA, the CDR3 is TGTGCCAGCAGGCGAACAGGGCGCGAGCAGTACTTC. Amino acids: CASRRTGREQYF.

The chain combines TRBV6-2 or TRBV6-3 with TRBJ1-1; D uncertain. Trimming removed 6 bases from V and 0 bases from J, with 8 bases in between. Looked up from germline, CDR1 is MNHEY and CDR2 is SVGEGT. This CDR3 has 13 amino acids. CDR3 sequence reads: CASSRTLNTEAFF. CDR3 in DNA: TGTGCCAGCAGCCGCACCCTGAACACTGAAGCTTTCTTT.

This clone has a handful of counts. The CDR3 here is CASSPPNSSYEQYF. For the CDR3, the DNA is TGTGCCAGCTCACCACCGAACAGCAGCTACGAGCAGTACTTC. V usage is TRBV18 and J usage is TRBJ2-7; no firm D call. V was pared by 0 bases and J by 3 bases, with 9 bases between. The CDR3 has 14 amino acids. The germline V gene encodes CDR1 KGHSH and CDR2 LQKENI. The entire variable domain, with the rest obtained from reference TRBV18 and TRBJ2-7, is as follows: NAGVMQNPRHLVRRRGQEARLRCSPMKGHSHVYWYRQLPEEGLKFMVYLQKENIIDESGMPKERFSAEFPKEGPSILRIQQVVRGDSAAYFCASSPPNSSYEQYFGPGTRLTVT.

J is TRBJ1-2 and V is TRBV19; D unresolved. Germline loops: CDR1 LNHDA, CDR2 SQIVND (reference sequence). With 1 base removed from V and 0 bases from J, the gap between germline ends came to 0 bases. This CDR3 is built from 12 residues. The CDR3, as DNA: TGTGCCAGTAGTATAGCTAACTATGGCTACACCTTC. This gives the protein CASSIANYGYTF.